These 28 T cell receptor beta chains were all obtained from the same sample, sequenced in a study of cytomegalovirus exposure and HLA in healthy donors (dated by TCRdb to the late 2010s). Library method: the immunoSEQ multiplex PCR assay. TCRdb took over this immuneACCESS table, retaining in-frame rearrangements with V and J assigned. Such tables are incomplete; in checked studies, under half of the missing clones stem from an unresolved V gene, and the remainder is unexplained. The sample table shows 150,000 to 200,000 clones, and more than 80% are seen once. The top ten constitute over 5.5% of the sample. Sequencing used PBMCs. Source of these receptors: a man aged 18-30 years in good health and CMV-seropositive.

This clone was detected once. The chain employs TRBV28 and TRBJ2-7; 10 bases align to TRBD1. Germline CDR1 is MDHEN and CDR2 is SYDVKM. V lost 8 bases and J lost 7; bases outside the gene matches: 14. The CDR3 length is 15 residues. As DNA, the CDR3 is TGTGCCAGCCGCCGCGCTGGGGGGACAGGGGTTGAGCAGTACTTC. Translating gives CASRRAGGTGVEQYF.

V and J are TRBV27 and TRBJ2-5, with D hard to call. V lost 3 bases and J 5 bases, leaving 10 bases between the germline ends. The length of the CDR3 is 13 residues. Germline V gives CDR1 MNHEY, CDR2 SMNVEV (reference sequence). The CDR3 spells CASSFSHRETQYF. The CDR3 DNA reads TGTGCCAGCAGTTTTTCCCATCGGGAGACCCAGTACTTC.

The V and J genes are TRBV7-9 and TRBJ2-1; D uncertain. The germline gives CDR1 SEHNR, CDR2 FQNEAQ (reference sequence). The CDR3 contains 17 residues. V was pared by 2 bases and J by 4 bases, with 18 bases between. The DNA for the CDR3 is TGTGCCAGCAGCTTACCCCTCGCCCGGAGCGCGTACAATGAGCAGTTCTTC. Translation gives CASSLPLARSAYNEQFF.

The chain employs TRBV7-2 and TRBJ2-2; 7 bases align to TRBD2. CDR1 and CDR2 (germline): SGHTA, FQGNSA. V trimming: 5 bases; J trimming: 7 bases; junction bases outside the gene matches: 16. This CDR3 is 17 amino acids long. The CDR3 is CASSPQSGGRGDGELFF. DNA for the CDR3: TGTGCCAGCAGCCCCCAGTCGGGAGGCCGTGGCGACGGGGAGCTGTTTTTT.

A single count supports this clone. This CDR3 reads CASSQDQAGDETQYF. The CDR3 nucleotides read TGTGCCAGCAGCCAAGACCAAGCGGGAGACGAGACCCAGTACTTC. This chain links TRBV4-2 with TRBJ2-5, with 8 bases identical to TRBD2. Losses at the gene ends were 0 bases for V and 5 bases for J; bases not matched to a gene: 5. In germline, CDR1 is LGHNA, CDR2 YNFKEQ. The CDR3 totals 15 residues.

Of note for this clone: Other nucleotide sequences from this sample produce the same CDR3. The chain's CDR3 is CASSAGGSYNEQFF. CDR3 bases: TGTGCCAGCAGTGCAGGGGGCTCCTACAATGAGCAGTTCTTC. The rearrangement links TRBV27 to TRBJ2-1; 7 bases map to TRBD1. The germline V gene has CDR1 MNHEY and CDR2 SMNVEV (reference sequence). The V segment lost 5 bases and the J segment 0 bases; nucleotides outside the gene matches: 1. The CDR3 consists of 14 residues.

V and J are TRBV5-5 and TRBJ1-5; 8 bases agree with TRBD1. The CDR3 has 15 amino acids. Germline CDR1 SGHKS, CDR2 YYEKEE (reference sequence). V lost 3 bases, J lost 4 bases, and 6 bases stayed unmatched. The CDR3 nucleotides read TGTGCCAGCAGCTCACTCACAGGGGGGAATCAGCCCCAGCATTTT. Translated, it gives CASSSLTGGNQPQHF.

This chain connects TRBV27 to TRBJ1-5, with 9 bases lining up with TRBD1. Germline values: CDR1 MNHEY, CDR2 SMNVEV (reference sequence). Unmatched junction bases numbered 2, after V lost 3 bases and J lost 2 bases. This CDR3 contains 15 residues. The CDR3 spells CASSLGQGRNQPQHF. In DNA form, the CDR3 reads TGTGCCAGCAGTTTGGGACAGGGTCGCAATCAGCCCCAGCATTTT.

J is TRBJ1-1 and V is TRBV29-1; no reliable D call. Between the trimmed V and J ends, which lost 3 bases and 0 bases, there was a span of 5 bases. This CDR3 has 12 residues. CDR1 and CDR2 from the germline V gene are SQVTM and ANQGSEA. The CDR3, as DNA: TGCAGCGTTGACGTTATGAACACTGAAGCTTTCTTT. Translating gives CSVDVMNTEAFF. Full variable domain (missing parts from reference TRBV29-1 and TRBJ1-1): SAVISQKPSRDICQRGTSLTIQCQVDSQVTMMFWYRQQPGQSLTLIATANQGSEATYESGFVIDKFPISRPNLTFSTLTVSNMSPEDSSIYLCSVDVMNTEAFFGQGTRLTVV.

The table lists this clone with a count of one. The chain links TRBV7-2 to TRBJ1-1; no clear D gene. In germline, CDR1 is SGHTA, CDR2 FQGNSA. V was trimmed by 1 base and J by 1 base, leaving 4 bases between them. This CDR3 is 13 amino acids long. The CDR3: CASSLDRNTEAFF. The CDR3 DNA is TGTGCCAGCAGCTTAGACAGGAACACTGAAGCTTTCTTT.

CDR3 loop: CASTPRTGKNEQFF. In DNA form, the CDR3 reads TGTGCCAGCACCCCGAGGACAGGGAAAAATGAGCAGTTCTTC. V usage is TRBV28 and J usage is TRBJ2-1; 8 bases match TRBD1. Looked up from germline, CDR1 is MDHEN and CDR2 is SYDVKM. The length of the CDR3 is 14 residues. J lost 7 bases, V lost 7 bases, and 9 bases had no gene match.

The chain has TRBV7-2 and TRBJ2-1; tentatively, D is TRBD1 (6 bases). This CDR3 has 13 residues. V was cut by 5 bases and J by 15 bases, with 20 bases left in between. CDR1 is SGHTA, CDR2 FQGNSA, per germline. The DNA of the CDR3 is TGTGCCAGCAGCATAGAGTTCCGGGACATGTCGTTCTTC. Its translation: CASSIEFRDMSFF.

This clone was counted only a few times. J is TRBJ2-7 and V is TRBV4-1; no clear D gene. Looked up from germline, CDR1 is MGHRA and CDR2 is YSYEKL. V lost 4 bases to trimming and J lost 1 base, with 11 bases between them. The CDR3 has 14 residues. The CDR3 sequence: CASSLAGQSYEQYF. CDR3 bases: TGCGCCAGCAGCCTGGCAGGTCAATCCTACGAGCAGTACTTC.

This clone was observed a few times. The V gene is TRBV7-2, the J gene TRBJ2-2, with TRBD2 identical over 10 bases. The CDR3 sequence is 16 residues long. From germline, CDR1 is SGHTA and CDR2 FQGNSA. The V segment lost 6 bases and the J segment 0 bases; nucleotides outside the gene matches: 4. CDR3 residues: CASRKLAGSNTGELFF. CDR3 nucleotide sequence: TGTGCCAGCAGAAAACTAGCGGGATCGAACACCGGGGAGCTGTTTTTT.

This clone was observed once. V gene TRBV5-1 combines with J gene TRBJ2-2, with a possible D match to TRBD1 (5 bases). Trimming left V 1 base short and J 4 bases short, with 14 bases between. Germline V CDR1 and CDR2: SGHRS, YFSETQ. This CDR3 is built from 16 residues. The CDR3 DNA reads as TGCGCCAGCAGCTTGCTTGATCAGGGCGGCACCGGGGAGCTGTTTTTT. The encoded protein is CASSLLDQGGTGELFF. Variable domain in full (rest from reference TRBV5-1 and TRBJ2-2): KAGVTQTPRYLIKTRGQQVTLSCSPISGHRSVSWYQQTPGQGLQFLFEYFSETQRNKGNFPGRFSGRQFSNSRSEMNVSTLELGDSALYLCASSLLDQGGTGELFFGEGSRLTVL.

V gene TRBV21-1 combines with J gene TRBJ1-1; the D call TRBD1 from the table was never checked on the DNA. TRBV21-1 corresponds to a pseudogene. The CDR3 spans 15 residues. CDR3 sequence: CASSIRQGQVSEAFF. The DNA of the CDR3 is TGTGCCAGCAGCATACGACAGGGGCAAGTTTCTGAAGCTTTCTTT.

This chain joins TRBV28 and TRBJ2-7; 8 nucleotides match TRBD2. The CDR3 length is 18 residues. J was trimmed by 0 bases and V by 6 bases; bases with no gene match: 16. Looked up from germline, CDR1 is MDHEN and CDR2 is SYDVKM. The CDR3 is CASSGSQVGGRSSYEQYF. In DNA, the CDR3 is TGTGCCAGCAGCGGGTCCCAGGTAGGCGGGAGGAGCTCCTACGAGCAGTACTTC.

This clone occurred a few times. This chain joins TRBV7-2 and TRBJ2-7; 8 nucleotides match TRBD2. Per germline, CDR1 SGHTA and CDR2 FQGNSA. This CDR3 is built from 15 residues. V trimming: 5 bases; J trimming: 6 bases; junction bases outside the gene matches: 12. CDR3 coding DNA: TGTGCCAGCAGCCCACGGGGAGCGGGAGTTCCCGAGCAGTACTTC. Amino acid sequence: CASSPRGAGVPEQYF.

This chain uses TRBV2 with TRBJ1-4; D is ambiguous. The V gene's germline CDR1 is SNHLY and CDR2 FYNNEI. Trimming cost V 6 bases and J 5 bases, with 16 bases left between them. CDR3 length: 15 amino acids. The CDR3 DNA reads TGTGCCAGCAGCCCCTGGCGGAGCAAAAATGAAAAACTGTTTTTT. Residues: CASSPWRSKNEKLFF.

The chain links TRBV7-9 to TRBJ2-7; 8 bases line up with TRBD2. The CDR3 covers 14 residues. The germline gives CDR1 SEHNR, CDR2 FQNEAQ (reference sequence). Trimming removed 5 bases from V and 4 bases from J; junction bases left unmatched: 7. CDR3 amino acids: CASSPISGVYEQYF. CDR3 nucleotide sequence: TGTGCCAGCAGCCCCATTAGCGGGGTTTACGAGCAGTACTTC.

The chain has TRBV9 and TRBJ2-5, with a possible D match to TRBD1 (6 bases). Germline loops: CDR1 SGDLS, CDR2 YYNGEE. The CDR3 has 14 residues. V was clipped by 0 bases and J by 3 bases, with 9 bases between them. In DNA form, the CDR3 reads TGTGCCAGCAGCGTAGGGGGGCTAGAAGAGACCCAGTACTTC. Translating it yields CASSVGGLEETQYF.

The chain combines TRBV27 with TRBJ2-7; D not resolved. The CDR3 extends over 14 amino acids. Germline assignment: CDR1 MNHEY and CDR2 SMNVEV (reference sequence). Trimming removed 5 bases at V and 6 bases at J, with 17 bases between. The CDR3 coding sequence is TGTGCCAGCAGTCCTACCAGGCCCGTGAGCGAGCAGTACTTC. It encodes CASSPTRPVSEQYF.

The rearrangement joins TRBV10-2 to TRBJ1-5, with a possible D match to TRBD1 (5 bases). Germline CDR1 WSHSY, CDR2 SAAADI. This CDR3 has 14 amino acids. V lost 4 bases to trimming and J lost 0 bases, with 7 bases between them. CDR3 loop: CASSGQRSNQPQHF. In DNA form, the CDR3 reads TGCGCCAGCAGTGGACAGCGTAGCAATCAGCCCCAGCATTTT.

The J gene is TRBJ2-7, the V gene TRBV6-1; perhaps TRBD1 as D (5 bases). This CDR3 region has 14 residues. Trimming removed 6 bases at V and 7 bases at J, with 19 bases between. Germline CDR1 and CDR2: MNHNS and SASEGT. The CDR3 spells CASSYERQRREQYF. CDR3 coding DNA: TGTGCCAGCAGCTACGAGAGACAGAGGCGGGAGCAGTACTTC.

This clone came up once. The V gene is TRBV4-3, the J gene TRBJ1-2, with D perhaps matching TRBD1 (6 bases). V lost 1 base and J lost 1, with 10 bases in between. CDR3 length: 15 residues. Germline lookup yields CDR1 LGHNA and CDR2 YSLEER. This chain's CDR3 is CASSQGTDDNYGYTF. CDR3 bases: TGCGCCAGCAGCCAAGGGACAGACGATAACTATGGCTACACCTTC.

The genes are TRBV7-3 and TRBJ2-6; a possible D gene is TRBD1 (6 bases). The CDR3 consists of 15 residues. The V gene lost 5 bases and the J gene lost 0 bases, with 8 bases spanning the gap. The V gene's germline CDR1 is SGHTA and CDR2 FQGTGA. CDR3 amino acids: CASSGQSSGANVLTF. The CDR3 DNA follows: TGTGCCAGCAGCGGACAGAGCTCTGGGGCCAACGTCCTGACTTTC.

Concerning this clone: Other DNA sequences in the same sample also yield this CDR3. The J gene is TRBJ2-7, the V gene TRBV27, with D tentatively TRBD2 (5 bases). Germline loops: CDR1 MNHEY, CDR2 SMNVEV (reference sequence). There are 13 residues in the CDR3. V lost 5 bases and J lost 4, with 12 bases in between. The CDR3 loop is CASSRTGIYEQYF. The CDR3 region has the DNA TGTGCCAGCAGTAGAACGGGGATTTACGAGCAGTACTTC.

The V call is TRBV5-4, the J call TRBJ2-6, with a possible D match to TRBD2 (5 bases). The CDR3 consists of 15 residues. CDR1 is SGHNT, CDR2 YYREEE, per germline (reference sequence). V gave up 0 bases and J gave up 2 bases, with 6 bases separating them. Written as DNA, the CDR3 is TGTGCCAGCAGCTTGGCGAGGGCTGGGGCCAACGTCCTGACTTTC. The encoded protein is CASSLARAGANVLTF.